This record concerns one TCR beta chain sequence. Its antigen is not identified. This sample was included in a study of Graves' ophthalmopathy and Graves' hyperthyroidism. Study results and caveats: Progression of ophthalmopathy was predicted by the model with 70% to 71% sensitivity and approximately 72% specificity. From stable hyperthyroidism, ophthalmopathy was separated by a 13-signature model with roughly 89% sensitivity and around 79% specificity. Blood also held most thyroid clonotypes expanded above 0.001 frequency.

Trimming stripped 1 base from V and 6 bases from J, with 3 bases between. The CDR3 is 10 residues long. In germline, CDR1 is SQVTM, CDR2 ANQGSEA. From RNA, the CDR3 regions of TCR beta chains were amplified and sequenced. The authors performed first-round RT-PCR with HTBI primers and then a second-round multiplex PCR. Using its own MiXCR run on the multiplex PCR reads, TCRdb lists one record per CDR3 protein. The sample yields over a million distinct CDR3 sequences, less than 45% seen once. A diagnosis was made from clinical symptoms together with serum thyroxine, TRAb, thyroid ultrasound and orbital computed tomography.

The rearrangement joins TRBV29-1 to TRBJ1-2; D not resolved. This receptor was obtained from an adult man with Graves' hyperthyroidism. The sequencing input was peripheral blood or thyroid tissue (not recorded which). The CDR3 sequence: CSVEADGYTF. CDR3 DNA: TGCAGCGTTGAAGCGGATGGCTACACCTTC. The variable domain in full, completed from reference TRBV29-1 and TRBJ1-2, reads SAVISQKPSRDICQRGTSLTIQCQVDSQVTMMFWYRQQPGQSLTLIATANQGSEATYESGFVIDKFPISRPNLTFSTLTVSNMSPEDSSIYLCSVEADGYTFGSGTRLTVV.